Below are 13 T cell receptor beta chains sequenced from a single sample in a study of CD8 T cells in Susac syndrome. Random hexamers were used to reverse transcribe the RNA input (0.5 to 1 ug). TCRdb itself ran the immunoSEQ multiplex PCR reads through MiXCR, one entry per CDR3 protein. Altogether some 160,000 distinct CDR3 sequences are present, under 95% being singletons, with the ten largest covering 0.065% to 0.1%. The sequenced material came from CD4+ T cells from PBMCs. These receptors were obtained from a human donor in good health.

V usage is TRBV15 and J usage is TRBJ2-7; 7 nucleotides agree with TRBD1. Germline assignment: CDR1 LNHNV and CDR2 YYDKDF (reference sequence). Germline trimming cut 8 bases from V and 0 bases from J; bases unmatched to any gene: 7. This CDR3 contains 14 residues. The CDR3 loop reads CATGPTGNSYEQYF. In nucleotides, the CDR3 is TGTGCCACCGGCCCGACAGGGAACTCCTACGAGCAGTACTTC.

This chain joins TRBV7-9 and TRBJ1-1; 7 bases map to TRBD1. Germline trimming cut 3 bases from V and 1 base from J; bases unmatched to any gene: 5. Germline V CDR1 and CDR2: SEHNR, FQNEAQ (reference sequence). CDR3 length: 15 amino acids. CDR3 DNA: TGTGCCAGCAGCTTGGGAACAGGGGAGAACACTGAAGCTTTCTTT. Translating it yields CASSLGTGENTEAFF. Full variable domain (remainder filled in from reference TRBV7-9 and TRBJ1-1): DTGVSQNPRHKITKRGQNVTFRCDPISEHNRLYWYRQTLGQGPEFLTYFQNEAQLEKSRLLSDRFSAERPKGSFSTLEIQRTEQGDSAMYLCASSLGTGENTEAFFGQGTRLTVV.

This clonotype occurred once. This chain links TRBV3-1 with TRBJ2-7; D remains unclear. The germline gives CDR1 LGHDT, CDR2 YNNKEL (reference sequence). The V end was cut by 0 bases, the J end by 1 base, with 7 bases between. CDR3 length: 14 amino acids. CDR3 DNA sequence: TGTGCCAGCAGCCAAGACGCAACTTCCTACGAGCAGTACTTC. Encoded protein: CASSQDATSYEQYF.

The chain recombines TRBV3-1 with TRBJ1-5; TRBD1 is a possible D gene (6 bases). Germline V gene data show CDR1 as LGHDT and CDR2 as YNNKEL (reference sequence). V was trimmed by 0 bases and J by 5 bases, leaving 14 bases between them. This CDR3 region has 16 residues. The CDR3 DNA sequence: TGTGCCAGCAGCCAAGATCTAGGACAGCGAGATCAGCCCCAGCATTTT. Translating gives CASSQDLGQRDQPQHF.

This sequence joins TRBV7-9 and TRBJ1-1; possible D gene TRBD1, 5 bases. Germline loops: CDR1 SEHNR, CDR2 FQNEAQ (reference sequence). Trimming stripped 8 bases from V and 6 bases from J, with 10 bases between. This CDR3 spans 11 amino acids. The CDR3: CASLGRAEAFF. The CDR3 DNA reads as TGTGCCAGCCTGGGGCGTGCTGAAGCTTTCTTT.

CDR3 sequence reads: CAWSSPGRMNTEAFF. CDR3 nucleotide sequence: TGTGCCTGGAGTTCTCCGGGACGGATGAACACTGAAGCTTTCTTT. V usage is TRBV30 and J usage is TRBJ1-1; possible D gene TRBD1, 5 bases. With 2 bases removed from V and 0 bases from J, the gap between germline ends came to 13 bases. The CDR3 has 15 amino acids. The germline V gene encodes CDR1 GTSNPN and CDR2 SVGIG (reference sequence).

The chain combines TRBV7-9 with TRBJ2-3, with D possibly TRBD2 on 6 matching bases. This CDR3 region has 17 residues. Germline assignment: CDR1 SEHNR and CDR2 FQNEAQ (reference sequence). The V end was cut by 3 bases, the J end by 2 bases, with 18 bases between. DNA of the CDR3: TGTGCCAGCAGCTTCTTCGGGAGAGGGGCCCACACAGATACGCAGTATTTT. Translating it yields CASSFFGRGAHTDTQYF.

This chain connects TRBV7-9 to TRBJ2-5; either TRBD1 or TRBD2 may fit D (6 bases each). With 1 base removed from V and 0 bases from J, the gap between germline ends came to 15 bases. This CDR3 is 17 amino acids long. The germline gives CDR1 SEHNR, CDR2 FQNEAQ (reference sequence). CDR3 DNA: TGTGCCAGCAGCTTAGGTATCGGGGGCGAGTACCAAGAGACCCAGTACTTC. As protein: CASSLGIGGEYQETQYF.

This chain joins TRBV9 and TRBJ2-7; 11 bases match TRBD2. The CDR3 is 20 amino acids. Germline lookup yields CDR1 SGDLS and CDR2 YYNGEE. V was pared by 4 bases and J by 3 bases, with 21 bases of the junction left unmatched. CDR3 sequence: CASSRPGTGDGTSGDYEQYF. The CDR3 region has the DNA TGTGCCAGCAGCAGGCCCGGGACAGGTGATGGGACTAGCGGAGACTACGAGCAGTACTTC.

The gene calls are TRBV24-1 and TRBJ2-2; 9 bases map to TRBD1. Germline-derived CDR1 and CDR2 are KGHDR and SFDVKD. Losses at the gene ends were 3 bases for V and 4 bases for J; bases not matched to a gene: 5. CDR3 length: 16 amino acids. The CDR3 bases are TGTGCCACCAGTGATGCCTACAGGGGGCTCACCGGGGAGCTGTTTTTT. It is translated as CATSDAYRGLTGELFF.

The rearrangement joins TRBV5-1 to TRBJ2-7, with D unresolved. CDR1 and CDR2 from the germline V gene are SGHRS and YFSETQ. With 0 bases removed from V and 3 bases from J, the gap between germline ends came to 7 bases. This CDR3 contains 13 residues. The CDR3 DNA follows: TGCGCCAGCAGCTTGGCGGCAGGCTACGAGCAGTACTTC. Residues: CASSLAAGYEQYF. Drawing the rest from reference TRBV5-1 and TRBJ2-7, the complete variable domain is KAGVTQTPRYLIKTRGQQVTLSCSPISGHRSVSWYQQTPGQGLQFLFEYFSETQRNKGNFPGRFSGRQFSNSRSEMNVSTLELGDSALYLCASSLAAGYEQYFGPGTRLTVT.

The rearrangement links TRBV28 to TRBJ2-1; no clear D gene. The CDR3 length is 17 residues. Germline CDR1 and CDR2: MDHEN and SYDVKM. Trimming pared 3 bases from V and 0 bases from J, leaving 15 bases between. CDR3 protein: CASSFRSPYSSYNEQFF. CDR3 nucleotide sequence: TGTGCCAGCAGTTTCCGGTCCCCCTACAGCTCCTACAATGAGCAGTTCTTC.

The sample holds one count of this clonotype. This sequence joins TRBV29-1 and TRBJ1-2; 7 positions agree with TRBD1. The CDR3 is 13 amino acids. V lost 0 bases and J lost 6; bases outside the gene matches: 4. Per the germline V gene, CDR1 is SQVTM and CDR2 is ANQGSEA. DNA for the CDR3: TGCAGCGTTGAAGATCAGGGGGGTCATGGCTACACCTTC. Residues: CSVEDQGGHGYTF.